The 30 T cell receptor beta chains below all came from one sample that was sequenced in a study of cytomegalovirus exposure and HLA in healthy donors. Only in-frame clones appear in the TCRdb table, and some are missing; sequencing was by immunoSEQ multiplex PCR. The sample yields fewer than 200,000 clones, 85% seen once. The sample consisted of PBMCs. These receptors were taken from a man aged 18-30 years in good health and CMV-seropositive.

The rearrangement links TRBV4-1 to TRBJ1-2; D may be TRBD1 (5 bases). Trimming removed 3 bases at V and 4 bases at J, with 18 bases between. Germline values: CDR1 MGHRA, CDR2 YSYEKL. The CDR3 length is 16 residues. The CDR3 here is CASSQDRARGLYGYTF. In DNA form, the CDR3 reads TGCGCCAGCAGCCAGGACCGGGCAAGGGGCCTCTATGGCTACACCTTC.

The gene calls are TRBV5-1 and TRBJ1-6, with TRBD1 as a possible D gene (5 bases). Germline V CDR1 and CDR2: SGHRS, YFSETQ. V was shortened by 0 bases and J by 0 bases, with 19 bases between the two germline ends. The CDR3 runs to 20 residues. Written as DNA, the CDR3 is TGCGCCAGCAGCTTGGGGGGCGGTACAGGATTTTACTCCTATAATTCACCCCTCCACTTT. The encoded protein is CASSLGGGTGFYSYNSPLHF.

The V and J genes are TRBV11-2 and TRBJ2-1, with 7 nucleotides matching TRBD2. The CDR3 consists of 17 residues. V lost 5 bases and J lost 7; bases outside the gene matches: 17. Germline V gene data show CDR1 as SGHAT and CDR2 as FQNNGV. CDR3 in DNA: TGTGCCAGCAGCGGAGCGGCGCTAGCGGACATAAGGAATGAGCAGTTCTTC. Amino acids: CASSGAALADIRNEQFF.

The CDR3 coding sequence is TGTGCCAGCAGGGGGGGATTACGCACCTACGAGCAGTACTTC. Residues: CASRGGLRTYEQYF. The chain uses TRBV28 and TRBJ2-7; TRBD2 might be the D (6 bases). CDR3 size: 14 residues. Trimming stripped 6 bases from V and 2 bases from J, with 14 bases between. Looked up from germline, CDR1 is MDHEN and CDR2 is SYDVKM.

The rearrangement joins TRBV30 to TRBJ2-1; 13 positions match TRBD2. This CDR3 is 15 amino acids long. The germline V gene has CDR1 GTSNPN and CDR2 SVGIG (reference sequence). V was pared by 0 bases and J by 8 bases, with 4 bases of the junction left unmatched. This CDR3 is CAWSVLAGGAYEQFF. CDR3 DNA: TGTGCCTGGAGTGTACTAGCGGGGGGGGCTTATGAGCAGTTCTTC. The variable domain in full, completed from reference TRBV30 and TRBJ2-1, reads SQTIHQWPATLVQPVGSPLSLECTVEGTSNPNLYWYRQAAGRGLQLLFYSVGIGQISSEVPQNLSASRPQDRQFILSSKKLLLSDSGFYLCAWSVLAGGAYEQFFGPGTRLTVL.

The chain combines TRBV9 with TRBJ2-1; 7 nucleotides align to TRBD1. This CDR3 region has 14 residues. After removal of 4 bases from V and 3 bases from J, the junction contained 4 bases not matched to a gene. Germline V lookup: CDR1 SGDLS, CDR2 YYNGEE. CDR3 coding DNA: TGTGCCAGCAGCTCACAGGGGATCTACAATGAGCAGTTCTTC. It is translated as CASSSQGIYNEQFF.

This clone has a handful of counts. This chain links TRBV5-6 with TRBJ2-3, with D unclear. The CDR3 runs to 13 residues. CDR1 SGHDT and CDR2 YYEEEE come from the germline V gene. V lost 3 bases and J lost 4, with 9 bases in between. The CDR3 coding sequence is TGTGCCAGCAGCTCCGTGTCAGCAGATACGCAGTATTTT. Its protein is CASSSVSADTQYF.

This clone came up a few times. The rearrangement uses TRBV25-1 and TRBJ2-7; 8 bases agree with TRBD1. From germline, CDR1 is MGHDK and CDR2 SYGVNS. CDR3 size: 15 residues. With V trimmed by 3 bases and J by 1 base, 5 bases remained unmatched. CDR3 sequence reads: CASSDPGQASYEQYF. The CDR3 DNA reads TGTGCCAGCAGTGATCCGGGACAGGCTTCCTACGAGCAGTACTTC.

This chain's CDR3 is CASTGVLNNEQFF. CDR3 nucleotides: TGCGCCAGTACAGGGGTGCTTAACAATGAGCAGTTCTTC. The chain combines TRBV5-1 with TRBJ2-1; 7 nucleotides agree with TRBD1. V gave up 8 bases and J gave up 5 bases; unmatched junction bases: 7. CDR3 length: 13 amino acids. CDR1 and CDR2 from the germline V gene are SGHRS and YFSETQ. Complete variable domain (other parts from reference TRBV5-1 and TRBJ2-1): KAGVTQTPRYLIKTRGQQVTLSCSPISGHRSVSWYQQTPGQGLQFLFEYFSETQRNKGNFPGRFSGRQFSNSRSEMNVSTLELGDSALYLCASTGVLNNEQFFGPGTRLTVL.

The sample holds a few counts of this clone. The chain couples TRBV28 to TRBJ1-5; 8 bases line up with TRBD1. This CDR3 spans 18 amino acids. The ends lost 5 bases at V and 0 bases at J; junction bases unmatched: 12. Germline CDR1 is MDHEN and CDR2 is SYDVKM. The CDR3: CASSTSRQGQGSNQPQHF. The CDR3 DNA is TGTGCCAGCAGTACTTCCCGACAGGGGCAGGGTAGCAATCAGCCCCAGCATTTT. The variable domain in full, completed from reference TRBV28 and TRBJ1-5, reads DVKVTQSSRYLVKRTGEKVFLECVQDMDHENMFWYRQDPGLGLRLIYFSYDVKMKEKGDIPEGYSVSREKKERFSLILESASTNQTSMYLCASSTSRQGQGSNQPQHFGDGTRLSIL.

This sequence joins TRBV6-1 and TRBJ2-2; 9 nucleotides agree with TRBD1. Germline trimming cut 6 bases from V and 4 bases from J; bases unmatched to any gene: 3. CDR3 size: 14 residues. CDR1 MNHNS and CDR2 SASEGT come from the germline V gene. CDR3 coding DNA: TGTGCCAGCAGCGGGACAGGGATCACCGGGGAGCTGTTTTTT. Encoded protein: CASSGTGITGELFF.

The chain is built from TRBV6-5 and TRBJ1-1; D unresolved. Germline V gene data show CDR1 as MNHEY and CDR2 as SVGAGI. This CDR3 is built from 14 residues. Between the trimmed V and J ends, which lost 2 bases and 6 bases, there was a span of 13 bases. For the CDR3, the DNA is TGTGCCAGCAGTTACGCAGGCCCCTTGGCTGAAGCTTTCTTT. Protein product: CASSYAGPLAEAFF.

The CDR3 spells CAISADRDSNQPQHF. Here the CDR3 DNA reads TGTGCCATCAGTGCGGACAGGGATAGCAATCAGCCCCAGCATTTT. The chain has TRBV10-3 and TRBJ1-5; TRBD1 agrees at 8 bases. Germline V lookup: CDR1 ENHRY, CDR2 SYGVKD. There are 15 residues in the CDR3. V gave up 4 bases and J gave up 0 bases; unmatched junction bases: 2.

The chain has TRBV27 and TRBJ2-1, with 7 bases that match TRBD2. Germline trimming cut 7 bases from V and 3 bases from J; bases unmatched to any gene: 12. The CDR3 length is 16 residues. Germline CDR1 is MNHEY and CDR2 is SMNVEV (reference sequence). CDR3 protein: CASIPSGPTDYNEQFF. CDR3 DNA sequence: TGTGCCAGCATCCCTAGCGGCCCGACGGACTACAATGAGCAGTTCTTC.

This rearrangement joins TRBV20-1 to TRBJ2-4; the D gene is possibly TRBD2 (6 bases). The V gene's germline CDR1 is DFQATT and CDR2 SNEGSKA (reference sequence). The V end lost 4 bases, the J end lost 8 bases, and 9 bases lay between the germline ends. The CDR3 has 11 residues. CDR3 sequence: CSATGEDIQYF. The CDR3 DNA follows: TGCAGTGCTACTGGGGAGGACATTCAGTACTTC.

The chain uses TRBV2 and TRBJ1-5; the match to TRBD1 covers 9 bases. Germline CDR1 is SNHLY and CDR2 is FYNNEI. This CDR3 has 15 residues. V lost 5 bases to trimming and J lost 5 bases; unmatched junction nucleotides: 7. Here the CDR3 reads CASSQQGAIHQPQHF. CDR3 DNA sequence: TGTGCCAGCAGTCAACAGGGGGCGATCCATCAGCCCCAGCATTTT. Filled out from reference TRBV2 and TRBJ1-5, the complete variable domain reads EPEVTQTPSHQVTQMGQEVILRCVPISNHLYFYWYRQILGQKVEFLVSFYNNEISEKSEIFDDQFSVERPDGSNFTLKIRSTKLEDSAMYFCASSQQGAIHQPQHFGDGTRLSIL.

V is TRBV30 and J is TRBJ2-7; D may be TRBD1 (6 bases). This CDR3 contains 12 residues. Trimming shortened V by 0 bases and J by 5 bases, and 8 bases separated the two germline ends. Germline CDR1 and CDR2: GTSNPN and SVGIG (reference sequence). Here the CDR3 reads CAWSVWDNEQYF. CDR3 DNA sequence: TGTGCCTGGAGTGTATGGGACAACGAGCAGTACTTC.

A few counts support this clone. V is TRBV28 and J is TRBJ2-5; 13 bases map to TRBD2. Germline V gene data show CDR1 as MDHEN and CDR2 as SYDVKM. V lost 6 bases and J lost 4; bases outside the gene matches: 5. This CDR3 spans 15 amino acids. Here the CDR3 reads CASRTTSGGIETQYF. The DNA of the CDR3 is TGTGCCAGCAGGACGACTAGCGGGGGGATAGAGACCCAGTACTTC.

The J gene is TRBJ1-3, the V gene TRBV7-6; 10 bases agree with TRBD1. Germline V gives CDR1 SGHVS, CDR2 FNYEAQ. With V trimmed by 4 bases and J by 0 bases, 3 bases remained unmatched. The CDR3 loop spans 16 amino acids. Written as DNA, the CDR3 is TGTGCCAGCAGCTCGGGACAGGGGAGCTCTGGAAACACCATATATTTT. It is translated as CASSSGQGSSGNTIYF.

This clone was counted a few times. The CDR3 DNA is TGTGCCAGCAGCCTCCAGGACAGGGTGGGCACTGAAGCTTTCTTT. It encodes CASSLQDRVGTEAFF. This chain links TRBV11-3 with TRBJ1-1; 8 nucleotides line up with TRBD1. After removal of 5 bases from V and 4 bases from J, the junction contained 9 bases not matched to a gene. CDR3 size: 15 residues. Germline CDR1 SGHNT, CDR2 YENEEA.

This chain links TRBV7-3 with TRBJ2-2; D is unclear. V lost 5 bases, J lost 1 base, and 8 bases lay in between. CDR1 and CDR2 from the germline V gene are SGHTA and FQGTGA. CDR3 length: 14 residues. CDR3: CASSLDWNTGELFF. Written as DNA, the CDR3 is TGTGCCAGCAGCCTTGACTGGAACACCGGGGAGCTGTTTTTT.

V is TRBV7-2 and J is TRBJ1-1; D is undetermined. The CDR3 length is 14 residues. The germline gives CDR1 SGHTA, CDR2 FQGNSA. Between the trimmed V and J ends, which lost 0 bases and 6 bases, there was a span of 11 bases. CDR3 DNA: TGTGCCAGCAGCTTAGCCGGCGGGTACGCTGAAGCTTTCTTT. It encodes CASSLAGGYAEAFF.

The V call is TRBV18, the J call TRBJ2-2; D possibly corresponds to TRBD2 (5 bases). CDR1 KGHSH and CDR2 LQKENI come from the germline V gene. This CDR3 region has 14 residues. V shed 5 bases and J shed 3 bases, with 10 bases lying between them. The CDR3 nucleotides read TGTGCCAGCTCAACCCAGGAGGACACCGGGGAGCTGTTTTTT. Protein product: CASSTQEDTGELFF.

In its sample, this clone was seen many times. V usage is TRBV21-1 and J usage is TRBJ1-5. TRBV21-1 corresponds to a pseudogene. The CDR3 totals 17 residues. DNA of the CDR3: TGTGCCAGCAGCTTCAAACGGGGGGAGACTAGCAATCAGCCCCAGCATTTT. Amino acid sequence: CASSFKRGETSNQPQHF.

The V call is TRBV6-1, the J call TRBJ2-7; D possibly corresponds to TRBD1 (5 bases). The ends were cut back, 3 bases at V and 3 bases at J, with 12 bases in the middle. The germline CDR1 and CDR2 sequences are MNHNS and SASEGT. The CDR3 loop spans 14 amino acids. CDR3 sequence: CASSDTGSHYEQYF. The CDR3 DNA reads as TGTGCCAGCAGTGACACAGGTTCCCACTACGAGCAGTACTTC.

The chain has TRBV18 and TRBJ2-1; 11 nucleotides agree with TRBD1. Losses at the gene ends were 3 bases for V and 8 bases for J; bases not matched to a gene: 6. Germline V CDR1 and CDR2: KGHSH, LQKENI. The CDR3 totals 15 residues. This CDR3 is CASSPGTGGGDEQFF. The CDR3 DNA sequence: TGTGCCAGCTCACCCGGGACAGGGGGAGGCGATGAGCAGTTCTTC.

V and J are TRBV7-9 and TRBJ2-3; 13 bases match TRBD2. The CDR3 is 17 amino acids. V dropped 5 bases and J dropped 5; count of bases not matched to a gene: 10. Germline CDR1 is SEHNR and CDR2 is FQNEAQ (reference sequence). The CDR3 nucleotides are TGTGCCAGCAGCCCAAGGACTAGCGGGAGACGTATAGATACGCAGTATTTT. It yields the protein CASSPRTSGRRIDTQYF.

The chain recombines TRBV27 with TRBJ1-1, with TRBD1 matching 7 bases. After removal of 10 bases from V and 8 bases from J, the junction contained 10 bases not matched to a gene. The CDR3 is 12 amino acids. The germline CDR1 and CDR2 sequences are MNHEY and SMNVEV (reference sequence). The DNA for the CDR3 is TGTGCCACCAGACAGGGTGGAATAGAAGCTTTCTTT. Translation: CATRQGGIEAFF.

The chain is built from TRBV27 and TRBJ2-7, with TRBD2 matching 8 bases. The CDR3 totals 16 residues. Germline loops: CDR1 MNHEY, CDR2 SMNVEV (reference sequence). Trimming cost V 5 bases and J 5 bases; bases outside gene matches: 14. CDR3 in amino acids: CASSPLSGKAFHEQYF. As DNA, the CDR3 is TGTGCCAGCAGTCCCCTTAGCGGGAAGGCGTTCCACGAGCAGTACTTC.

This clone came up once. V is TRBV9 and J is TRBJ2-2; D unclear. The CDR3 covers 14 residues. CDR1 and CDR2 from the germline V gene are SGDLS and YYNGEE. The V gene lost 2 bases and the J gene lost 1 base, with 6 bases spanning the gap. Here the CDR3 DNA reads TGTGCCAGCAGCGTGTCAGGGAACACCGGGGAGCTGTTTTTT. This encodes CASSVSGNTGELFF.